This T cell receptor beta chain was captured by sequencing in a study of long-term antiretroviral therapy in people with HIV. There were no participants with HIV treated outside the United States. This CDR3 is built from 14 residues. The germline V gene has CDR1 SGDLS and CDR2 YYNGEE. V lost 0 bases and J lost 6, with 10 bases in between. Sequencing used immunoSEQ v3.0 at survey level. TCRdb's table, derived via immunoSEQ multiplex PCR, lists solely in-frame clones and lacks some. This table holds roughly 20,000 clones, roughly 80% found once. Material: unsorted PBMCs, obtained around 4 years after starting antiretroviral therapy. The TCR originated in a man younger than 30 with HIV. The chain joins TRBV9 to TRBJ2-1; tentative D call: TRBD2 (7 bases). CDR3 sequence (DNA): TGTGCCAGCAGCGTAGAAGGGGGGGGCAATGAGCAGTTCTTC. Its translation: CASSVEGGGNEQFF.